This T cell receptor beta chain was observed in a study of T-cell memory formation after mild COVID-19. This clonotype has ten or more counts. Its antigen remains unknown. Via MiXCR, TCRdb re-called the 5' RACE reads, giving one row per CDR3 protein. The table has hundreds of thousands of distinct CDR3 sequences, more than 20% seen once. V lost 4 bases, J lost 1 base, and 4 bases stayed unmatched. The CDR3 loop spans 14 amino acids. The germline V gene has CDR1 MGHRA and CDR2 YSYEKL. Study-wide points: Among clones contracting day 15 to 85, CD4/CD8 was balanced, whereas later expanders leaned CD4+. Cross-reactive memory apparently joined, as some responding clones appeared in pre-infection memory. Among contracting clones, CD4+ were mainly CM/EM and CD8+ enriched in EMRA.

Sequencing used PBMCs or a T cell subset sorted from them (not recorded which). The sequence was collected from an adult woman who had mild COVID-19 (a few samples of this study predate the infection). Cell type and time point are not known. This chain links TRBV4-1 with TRBJ2-7, with 7 bases matching TRBD1. This CDR3 reads CASSLPGQSYEQYF. Here the CDR3 DNA reads TGCGCCAGCAGCCTACCGGGACAGTCCTACGAGCAGTACTTC.